This TCR beta chain was profiled in a study of T-cell reconstitution after alpha-beta-depleted transplantation in children. Library preparation (for TCRbeta) was performed with unique molecular identifiers. A single record per CDR3 protein comes from TCRdb applying MiXCR to the PCR reads. The table lists 250,000 to 400,000 distinct CDR3 sequences, around 20% of them singletons, with about a tenth in the top ten. On this clonotype itself: Antigen unknown.

Study results and limitations: Recipient T cells and thymic progenitors that survived gave rise to the high TCRbeta diversity observed at day 60 in some patients. The authors attributed T-cell counts and diversity one year after transplant mostly to newly produced T cells.

The CDR3 has 14 amino acids. V gene TRBV21-1 combines with J gene TRBJ2-2. TRBV21-1 is noted as a pseudogene. The sequence was collected from a male patient between 10 and 17 years old who had a stem cell transplant for acute lymphoblastic leukemia, so the T cells may come from the graft donor. Sample: PBMCs, mostly from graft donor cells, taken 180 days after TCRalphabeta/CD19-depleted stem cell transplant. In DNA form, the CDR3 reads TGTGCCAGCAGTCCGAGATGGGGCACCGGGGAGCTGTTTTTT. Residues: CASSPRWGTGELFF.